Only one count was recorded for the clone carrying this T cell receptor beta chain. Method: immunoSEQ multiplex PCR; TCRdb's copy keeps in-frame clones and lacks some. The table includes more than 250,000 clones, approximately 83% detected once. This specimen belongs to a study of blood T cell repertoires in COVID-19. V lost 7 bases to trimming and J lost 4 bases; unmatched junction nucleotides: 8. Germline V CDR1 and CDR2: KGHDR, SFDVKD. CDR3 length: 16 amino acids. The sequencing input was PBMCs or T cells enriched from blood (not recorded which). The sequence was obtained from a man aged 25 to 40 who had recovered from COVID-19. This chain links TRBV24-1 with TRBJ2-1; 11 bases agree with TRBD2. The CDR3: CATRGVAGGNYNEQFF. CDR3 DNA sequence: TGTGCCACCAGAGGGGTAGCGGGGGGGAATTACAATGAGCAGTTCTTC.